This entry lists 17 T cell receptor beta chains sequenced from one sample in a study of blood T cell repertoires in COVID-19. Assay used: immunoSEQ multiplex PCR; TCRdb lists only in-frame clones, some missing. The data show fewer than 50,000 clones, 70% to 90% seen once. Sequencing used peripheral blood. The source is a man in his fifties or sixties with COVID-19, enrolled during active disease.

This chain connects TRBV19 to TRBJ2-3; possibly TRBD1 for D (6 bases). Germline loops: CDR1 LNHDA, CDR2 SQIVND (reference sequence). V lost 8 bases and J 2 bases, leaving 20 bases between the germline ends. This CDR3 is built from 16 residues. The CDR3 DNA is TGTGCCAGTCAATCGGGGTTTGCAGGGGCCACAGATACGCAGTATTTT. This encodes CASQSGFAGATDTQYF.

This clone was recorded once. The CDR3 region is CASSPQPPASGANVLTF. The CDR3 DNA reads as TGTGCCAGCAGCCCACAACCGCCCGCCTCTGGGGCCAACGTCCTGACTTTC. V usage is TRBV7-9 and J usage is TRBJ2-6; D gene ambiguous. From germline, CDR1 is SEHNR and CDR2 FQNEAQ (reference sequence). There are 17 residues in the CDR3. The V end lost 5 bases, the J end lost 0 bases, and 14 bases lay between the germline ends.

The chain carries TRBV27 and TRBJ2-1, with TRBD2 identical over 11 bases. V shed 3 bases, J shed 8 bases, and the junction held 9 bases outside the gene matches. The length of the CDR3 is 16 residues. Germline CDR1 and CDR2: MNHEY and SMNVEV (reference sequence). CDR3 coding DNA: TGTGCCAGCAGTTTCCTCACTAGCGGGAGTAAGGATGAGCAGTTCTTC. Translated, it gives CASSFLTSGSKDEQFF.

V gene TRBV5-5 combines with J gene TRBJ2-7, with D hard to call. CDR3 length equals 12 residues. Per the germline V gene, CDR1 is SGHKS and CDR2 is YYEKEE (reference sequence). Deletions cut 1 base from V and 5 bases from J, with 7 bases between. The CDR3 loop reads CASSLSEDEQYF. Here the CDR3 DNA reads TGTGCCAGCAGCTTGAGCGAGGACGAGCAGTACTTC.

V and J are TRBV5-1 and TRBJ1-1, with 7 positions matching TRBD1. Germline values: CDR1 SGHRS, CDR2 YFSETQ. CDR3 length: 15 residues. The V gene end was trimmed by 3 bases and the J gene end by 1 base; junction bases not matched to a gene: 6. The CDR3 nucleotides are TGCGCCAGCAGCTCCTCTCAGGGGGGGAACACTGAAGCTTTCTTT. This encodes CASSSSQGGNTEAFF.

The chain joins TRBV4-2 to TRBJ2-6, with TRBD1 identical over 7 bases. Per germline, CDR1 LGHNA and CDR2 YNFKEQ. J was trimmed by 0 bases and V by 5 bases; bases with no gene match: 13. The CDR3 has 19 amino acids. The CDR3 is CASSTLGTAILSGANVLTF. DNA for the CDR3: TGTGCCAGCAGCACCCTAGGGACAGCGATACTCTCTGGGGCCAACGTCCTGACTTTC.

This chain links TRBV5-4 with TRBJ2-2; no firm D call. The CDR3 spans 14 residues. Germline CDR1 SGHNT, CDR2 YYREEE (reference sequence). Trimming stripped 3 bases from V and 2 bases from J, with 8 bases between. Here the CDR3 reads CASSSPRNTGELFF. DNA of the CDR3: TGTGCCAGCAGCTCCCCCAGAAACACCGGGGAGCTGTTTTTT.

This clone was seen only once. This chain uses TRBV11-1 with TRBJ2-4; weak D call: TRBD2 (6 bases). Germline V CDR1 and CDR2: SGHAT, FQDESV (reference sequence). The CDR3 extends over 15 amino acids. Trimming pared 5 bases from V and 8 bases from J, leaving 19 bases between. The DNA for the CDR3 is TGTGCCAGCAGCGTAACCGGGACTGAGAGGGACATTCAGTACTTC. Its translation: CASSVTGTERDIQYF.

Details on this clone: At one end, the junction sequence differs from germline, possibly due to a read error. The chain links TRBV10-2 to TRBJ1-5, with 8 bases matching TRBD1. The CDR3 length is 13 residues. Per germline, CDR1 WSHSY and CDR2 SAAADI. The CDR3 loop is CASSESVGQGWYF. CDR3 nucleotide sequence: TGCGCCAGCAGTGAGTCGGTCGGACAGGGATGGTATTTT.

This chain links TRBV7-2 with TRBJ1-2, with D maybe TRBD1 (6 bases). The CDR3 consists of 15 residues. Germline V gives CDR1 SGHTA, CDR2 FQGNSA. V lost 6 bases and J lost 4, with 18 bases in between. The CDR3 coding sequence is TGTGCCAGCAGTCCCGGTGGGGGCTTCGGCTATGGCTACACCTTC. It specifies CASSPGGGFGYGYTF.

This clone was counted only a few times. This chain joins TRBV16 and TRBJ1-5, with D uncertain. CDR1 is KGHSY and CDR2 is FQNENV in the germline V gene. The CDR3 has 15 amino acids. Deletions cut 0 bases from V and 5 bases from J, with 11 bases between. The CDR3 DNA follows: TGTGCCAGCAGCCAATCGGCGCAGCGGGATCAGCCCCAGCATTTT. Protein: CASSQSAQRDQPQHF. Combining the CDR3 with reference TRBV16 and TRBJ1-5 gives the whole variable domain GEEVAQTPKHLVRGEGQKAKLYCAPIKGHSYVFWYQQVLKNEFKFLISFQNENVFDETGMPKERFSAKCLPNSPCSLEIQATKLEDSAVYFCASSQSAQRDQPQHFGDGTRLSIL.

This chain links TRBV6-2 or TRBV6-3 with TRBJ2-3; 11 bases fit TRBD2. Per the germline V gene, CDR1 is MNHEY and CDR2 is SVGEGT. V was pared by 6 bases and J by 2 bases, with 4 bases of the junction left unmatched. This CDR3 contains 15 residues. The CDR3 spells CASSRLAGNTDTQYF. As DNA, the CDR3 is TGTGCCAGCAGCCGACTAGCGGGAAACACAGATACGCAGTATTTT.

The V call is TRBV7-6, the J call TRBJ1-1; D perhaps matches TRBD1 (5 bases). This CDR3 comprises 15 residues. The V gene's germline CDR1 is SGHVS and CDR2 FNYEAQ. Trimming cost V 0 bases and J 0 bases, with 8 bases left between them. The CDR3 spells CASSLAGPMNTEAFF. Written as DNA, the CDR3 is TGTGCCAGCAGCTTAGCGGGGCCCATGAACACTGAAGCTTTCTTT.

The chain uses TRBV28 and TRBJ1-4; D gene unclear. Trimming took 6 bases from V and 4 from J, leaving 12 bases between them. Germline V CDR1 and CDR2: MDHEN, SYDVKM. This CDR3 has 14 residues. CDR3 protein: CASRPGVHNEKLFF. CDR3 nucleotide sequence: TGTGCCAGCAGACCCGGGGTTCATAATGAAAAACTGTTTTTT.

This chain uses TRBV7-2 with TRBJ1-2, with D tentatively TRBD1 (5 bases). Germline CDR1 and CDR2: SGHTA and FQGNSA. The ends were cut back, 6 bases at V and 4 bases at J, with 12 bases in the middle. The CDR3 contains 13 residues. CDR3 protein: CASRAQGVYGYTF. DNA for the CDR3: TGTGCCAGCAGGGCTCAGGGCGTCTATGGCTACACCTTC.

J is TRBJ2-3 and V is TRBV27; TRBD1 matches at 7 bases. Germline V gives CDR1 MNHEY, CDR2 SMNVEV (reference sequence). V shed 3 bases, J shed 5 bases, and the junction held 2 bases outside the gene matches. The CDR3 spans 13 residues. CDR3 protein: CASSLGDRDTQYF. The CDR3 DNA follows: TGTGCCAGCAGTTTGGGGGACAGAGATACGCAGTATTTT.

This clone was observed a handful of times. The rearrangement joins TRBV20-1 to TRBJ2-7; D call uncertain. In germline, CDR1 is DFQATT, CDR2 SNEGSKA (reference sequence). The CDR3 is 11 amino acids. With 0 bases removed from V and 7 bases from J, the gap between germline ends came to 7 bases. CDR3 bases: TGCAGTGCTAGAGATAGCCCGGAGCAGTACTTC. This encodes CSARDSPEQYF.